These 26 T cell receptor beta chains originate from one sample sequenced in a study of identical twins. MiXCR, applied by TCRdb to the 5' RACE reads, yields one record per CDR3 protein. The data contain around 510,000 distinct CDR3 sequences, roughly an eighth of them seen just once; the ten biggest clones take up about 1%. This sample was also put to use in a study of yellow fever vaccine responses in identical twins.

Sequences were obtained from CD4+ T cells sorted from blood. The receptors originated from a woman under 30 in good health.

This chain links TRBV10-3 with TRBJ2-7; TRBD2 agrees at 12 bases. The trim removed 4 bases at V and 5 bases at J, leaving 6 bases unmatched. The CDR3 covers 15 residues. Germline loops: CDR1 ENHRY, CDR2 SYGVKD. Here the CDR3 reads CAISASLAGGNEQYF. DNA of the CDR3: TGTGCCATCAGTGCCTCACTAGCGGGAGGCAACGAGCAGTACTTC.

This clonotype was recorded a few times. The rearrangement links TRBV2 to TRBJ1-2, with 8 bases lining up with TRBD1. V shed 7 bases, J shed 5 bases, and the junction held 9 bases outside the gene matches. This CDR3 spans 14 amino acids. Per the germline V gene, CDR1 is SNHLY and CDR2 is FYNNEI. CDR3 nucleotides: TGTGCCAGCACCCGGGACAGGTTTGCATATGGCTACACCTTC. Translating it yields CASTRDRFAYGYTF.

This chain links TRBV20-1 with TRBJ2-7; 15 bases are a match to TRBD2. The ends lost 3 bases at V and 4 bases at J; junction bases unmatched: 1. The CDR3 is 14 amino acids. From germline, CDR1 is DFQATT and CDR2 SNEGSKA (reference sequence). In nucleotides, the CDR3 is TGCAGTGCTAGTGGACTAGCGGGAGGGTACGAGCAGTACTTC. Translated: CSASGLAGGYEQYF.

The sample holds a few counts of this clonotype. V gene TRBV20-1 combines with J gene TRBJ1-1, with D maybe TRBD1 (6 bases). Trimming stripped 2 bases from V and 4 bases from J, with 11 bases between. CDR3 length: 13 amino acids. Germline CDR1 DFQATT, CDR2 SNEGSKA (reference sequence). The CDR3, as DNA: TGCAGTGCTAGAAAACAGGGTGGCACTGAAGCTTTCTTT. Its protein is CSARKQGGTEAFF.

The gene calls are TRBV5-1 and TRBJ2-7; 12 nucleotides agree with TRBD1. CDR1 is SGHRS and CDR2 is YFSETQ in the germline V gene. The V gene end was trimmed by 4 bases and the J gene end by 6 bases; junction bases not matched to a gene: 5. This CDR3 has 14 amino acids. The CDR3: CASSPGTGGVEQYF. The CDR3 nucleotides are TGCGCCAGCAGCCCCGGGACAGGGGGCGTCGAGCAGTACTTC.

This clonotype showed up many times. The V gene is TRBV6-2 or TRBV6-3, the J gene TRBJ2-2; D is perhaps TRBD2 (6 bases). The CDR3 is made up of 16 amino acids. From germline, CDR1 is MNHEY and CDR2 SVGEGT. V was clipped by 7 bases and J by 4 bases, with 19 bases between them. The CDR3 here is CASTKMGGSGTGELFF. The CDR3 region has the DNA TGTGCCAGCACCAAAATGGGGGGATCAGGCACCGGGGAGCTGTTTTTT.

This rearrangement joins TRBV7-3 to TRBJ2-1; 7 bases match TRBD2. The ends lost 1 base at V and 12 bases at J; junction bases unmatched: 9. In germline, CDR1 is SGHTA, CDR2 FQGTGA. This CDR3 comprises 14 residues. The CDR3 bases are TGTGCCAGCAGCTTAATTGAGGGGAGGGGTGGGCAGTTCTTC. As protein: CASSLIEGRGGQFF.

This clonotype came up a few times. J is TRBJ2-7 and V is TRBV27, with 8 positions matching TRBD1. The CDR3 is made up of 16 amino acids. V lost 2 bases and J lost 0; bases outside the gene matches: 6. Germline CDR1 MNHEY, CDR2 SMNVEV (reference sequence). CDR3 in amino acids: CASSLVGQVPSYEQYF. The CDR3 DNA is TGTGCCAGCAGTTTAGTGGGACAGGTACCCTCCTACGAGCAGTACTTC.

This clonotype has a handful of counts. The chain joins TRBV20-1 to TRBJ2-3, with D perhaps TRBD1 (6 bases). Germline CDR1 DFQATT, CDR2 SNEGSKA (reference sequence). Trimming took off 1 base at V and 0 bases at J, with 11 bases between the two ends. This CDR3 has 15 residues. The CDR3 nucleotides are TGCAGTGCTAGAGCCCCACAGGGCAGCACAGATACGCAGTATTTT. It encodes CSARAPQGSTDTQYF.

This clonotype showed up just a few times. V is TRBV29-1 and J is TRBJ2-7; D is unresolved. The CDR3 is made up of 13 amino acids. The germline gives CDR1 SQVTM, CDR2 ANQGSEA. The V and J ends lost 6 bases and 2 bases respectively, with 14 bases between them. The CDR3 here is CSVARSNPYEQYF. The DNA of the CDR3 is TGCAGCGTAGCAAGATCGAATCCCTACGAGCAGTACTTC.

V gene TRBV15 combines with J gene TRBJ1-5; D possibly corresponds to TRBD1 (6 bases). CDR3 length: 17 amino acids. Trimming removed 5 bases from V and 0 bases from J, with 17 bases in between. Germline V gene sequence: CDR1 LNHNV, CDR2 YYDKDF (reference sequence). CDR3 protein: CATSATGQSYSNQPQHF. The DNA of the CDR3 is TGTGCCACCAGCGCTACTGGACAGAGTTATAGCAATCAGCCCCAGCATTTT.

The gene calls are TRBV20-1 and TRBJ2-3, with D perhaps TRBD2 (6 bases). CDR3 length: 16 residues. CDR1 is DFQATT and CDR2 is SNEGSKA in the germline V gene (reference sequence). The V end was cut by 4 bases, the J end by 2 bases, with 19 bases between. CDR3 sequence: CSATAPLGLDTDTQYF. In DNA form, the CDR3 reads TGCAGTGCTACAGCTCCTTTGGGACTCGACACAGATACGCAGTATTTT.

The chain links TRBV6-2 or TRBV6-3 to TRBJ2-3, with TRBD1 matching over 10 bases. The CDR3 length is 18 residues. V lost 5 bases to trimming and J lost 1 base; unmatched junction nucleotides: 12. The germline CDR1 and CDR2 sequences are MNHEY and SVGEGT. The CDR3 region has the DNA TGTGCCAGCAGTGCAGACAGGGGGCGGATCGTAGGCACAGATACGCAGTATTTT. Its translation is CASSADRGRIVGTDTQYF.

This clonotype was found a few times. The chain recombines TRBV7-3 with TRBJ2-3; D is uncertain. The germline V and J ends were trimmed by 2 bases and 2 bases, with 14 bases remaining between them. The germline gives CDR1 SGHTA, CDR2 FQGTGA. The CDR3 is 16 residues long. DNA of the CDR3: TGTGCCAGCAGCTTACTCTTTGGGAATTACACAGATACGCAGTATTTT. Protein product: CASSLLFGNYTDTQYF.

In its sample, this clonotype was seen a few times. This chain connects TRBV4-2 to TRBJ1-2, with 8 bases identical to TRBD1. In germline, CDR1 is LGHNA, CDR2 YNFKEQ. The CDR3 consists of 14 residues. Trimming cost V 4 bases and J 3 bases; bases outside gene matches: 4. The DNA for the CDR3 is TGTGCCAGCAGCCTCCAGGACAGGGACTATGGCTACACCTTC. Translated, it gives CASSLQDRDYGYTF.

This clonotype showed up many times. This rearrangement joins TRBV5-1 to TRBJ1-1; D possibly corresponds to TRBD1 (6 bases). Per the germline V gene, CDR1 is SGHRS and CDR2 is YFSETQ. Trimming left V 4 bases short and J 0 bases short, with 16 bases between. This CDR3 spans 16 amino acids. The CDR3, as DNA: TGCGCCAGCAGCCTCCGGTCTGGACAGATGAACACTGAAGCTTTCTTT. Its protein product is CASSLRSGQMNTEAFF. The variable domain in full, with the rest retrieved from reference TRBV5-1 and TRBJ1-1, is KAGVTQTPRYLIKTRGQQVTLSCSPISGHRSVSWYQQTPGQGLQFLFEYFSETQRNKGNFPGRFSGRQFSNSRSEMNVSTLELGDSALYLCASSLRSGQMNTEAFFGQGTRLTVV.

This clonotype was seen more than once but under ten times. The CDR3: CAWSSGGSDTQYF. In DNA, the CDR3 is TGTGCCTGGAGTAGCGGGGGATCGGATACGCAGTATTTT. J is TRBJ2-3 and V is TRBV30; 8 bases agree with TRBD2. This CDR3 is 13 amino acids long. Germline CDR1 and CDR2: GTSNPN and SVGIG (reference sequence). After removal of 2 bases from V and 6 bases from J, the junction contained 4 bases not matched to a gene.

This clonotype appeared a few times. The rearrangement uses TRBV7-9 and TRBJ2-5; 8 bases are shared with TRBD2. The CDR3 consists of 17 residues. The germline V gene has CDR1 SEHNR and CDR2 FQNEAQ (reference sequence). V dropped 5 bases and J dropped 1; count of bases not matched to a gene: 12. The CDR3 reads CASSQSGSSLTQETQYF. In DNA form, the CDR3 reads TGTGCCAGCAGCCAAAGCGGGAGTTCACTTACCCAAGAGACCCAGTACTTC.

This chain joins TRBV20-1 and TRBJ1-1, with 7 bases that match TRBD1. Trimming took 5 bases from V and 1 from J; bases not matched to a gene: 4. CDR1 is DFQATT and CDR2 is SNEGSKA in the germline V gene (reference sequence). This CDR3 contains 13 residues. The CDR3 here is CSADRAPNTEAFF. Written as DNA, the CDR3 is TGCAGTGCTGACAGGGCCCCGAACACTGAAGCTTTCTTT.

CDR3 in DNA: TGTGCCAGCCGACCTACAGGGGCGACTGGAAACACCATATATTTT. It yields the protein CASRPTGATGNTIYF. V usage is TRBV6-1 and J usage is TRBJ1-3; 7 bases match TRBD1. J was trimmed by 2 bases and V by 8 bases; bases with no gene match: 9. Germline CDR1 and CDR2: MNHNS and SASEGT. CDR3 length: 15 amino acids.

This clonotype occurred many times. The chain is built from TRBV10-1 and TRBJ2-7, with unresolved D. Trimming shortened V by 4 bases and J by 0 bases, and 4 bases separated the two germline ends. Looked up from germline, CDR1 is WNHNN and CDR2 is SYGVQD (reference sequence). CDR3 length equals 12 residues. This CDR3 reads CASSVGSYEQYF. For the CDR3, the DNA is TGCGCCAGCAGTGTCGGCTCCTACGAGCAGTACTTC.

This clonotype was recorded at least ten times. This chain links TRBV9 with TRBJ2-6; D perhaps matches TRBD2 (6 bases). Trimming stripped 7 bases from V and 0 bases from J, with 8 bases between. This CDR3 region has 14 residues. From germline, CDR1 is SGDLS and CDR2 YYNGEE. In DNA form, the CDR3 reads TGTGCCAGCGGGGGGTTCTCTGGGGCCAACGTCCTGACTTTC. Protein product: CASGGFSGANVLTF.

This chain connects TRBV19 to TRBJ1-6; TRBD1 matches 9 bases. The V segment lost 2 bases and the J segment 10 bases; nucleotides outside the gene matches: 6. Germline V CDR1 and CDR2: LNHDA, SQIVND (reference sequence). This CDR3 is 15 amino acids long. Written as DNA, the CDR3 is TGTGCCAGTAGTATACTGGACAGGGGAGAGTCACCCCTCCACTTT. It yields the protein CASSILDRGESPLHF.

This clonotype was observed a handful of times. The CDR3: CASGLRDRGINEQFF. The CDR3 DNA reads TGTGCCAGCGGCCTCCGGGACAGGGGAATCAATGAGCAGTTCTTC. The rearrangement uses TRBV6-1 and TRBJ2-1; 10 bases align to TRBD1. Trimming at V came to 8 bases and at J to 6 bases, leaving 10 bases not matched to a gene. The CDR3 consists of 15 residues. Germline-derived CDR1 and CDR2 are MNHNS and SASEGT.

This clonotype has just a few counts. V usage is TRBV12-3 or TRBV12-4 and J usage is TRBJ2-2; 7 nucleotides match TRBD2. The V and J ends lost 2 bases and 0 bases, in that order; junction bases with no gene match: 3. CDR3 length: 16 residues. CDR3 bases: TGTGCCAGCAGTTTATCCGGGGGGACGAACACCGGGGAGCTGTTTTTT. Amino acids: CASSLSGGTNTGELFF.

The genes are TRBV6-2 or TRBV6-3 and TRBJ2-2, with TRBD2 as a possible D gene (6 bases). Germline V gene sequence: CDR1 MNHEY, CDR2 SVGEGT. Deletions cut 3 bases from V and 5 bases from J, with 16 bases between. The CDR3 is made up of 16 amino acids. The CDR3 reads CASSYTGVGTTGELFF. CDR3 coding DNA: TGTGCCAGCAGTTATACGGGGGTGGGAACGACCGGGGAGCTGTTTTTT.